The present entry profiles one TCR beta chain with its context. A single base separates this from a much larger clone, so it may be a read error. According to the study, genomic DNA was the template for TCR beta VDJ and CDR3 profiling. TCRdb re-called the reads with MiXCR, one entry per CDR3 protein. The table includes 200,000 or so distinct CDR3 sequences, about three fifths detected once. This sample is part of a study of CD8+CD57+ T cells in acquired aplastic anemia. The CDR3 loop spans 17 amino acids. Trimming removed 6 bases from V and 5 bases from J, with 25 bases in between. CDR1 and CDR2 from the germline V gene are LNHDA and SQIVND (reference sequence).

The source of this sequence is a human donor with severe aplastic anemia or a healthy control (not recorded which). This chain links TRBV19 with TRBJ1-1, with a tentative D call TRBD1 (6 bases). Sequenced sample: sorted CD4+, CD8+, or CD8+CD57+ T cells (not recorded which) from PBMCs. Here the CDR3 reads CASSPLGGLAVKTEAFF. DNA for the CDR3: TGTGCCAGTAGCCCCTTGGGGGGGCTTGCCGTAAAGACTGAAGCTTTCTTT.